The entry that follows covers one T cell receptor (beta chain) sequence. These data belong to a study of glioma-infiltrating T cells after dendritic cell vaccination. Input was 1.5 to 2.5 ug genomic DNA, or all available if less. TCRdb's table, derived via immunoSEQ multiplex PCR, lists solely in-frame clones and lacks some. The top ten clones hold approximately 6.6% of a sample with tens of thousands of clones, 75% to 90% of them seen once. The time point is: after dendritic cell vaccination, including at tumor progression/relapse. CDR1 is SGHAT and CDR2 is FQNNGV in the germline V gene. This CDR3 comprises 15 residues. The V and J ends lost 2 bases and 7 bases respectively, with 12 bases between them.

This sequence joins TRBV11-2 and TRBJ1-6; D gene unclear. The TCR originated in a human donor with glioblastoma. Sequenced material: blood, taken after dendritic cell vaccination. DNA for the CDR3: TGTGCCAGCAGCTTATCTGGGCCCTTGAATTCACCCCTCCACTTT. Translated: CASSLSGPLNSPLHF.